The present T cell receptor (beta chain) was sequenced within a study of regulatory T cells in long-lasting Graves disease. Regarding time point: persistent/refractory GD, antithyroid drugs over 5 years with positive TRAb. The TCR library used RNA extracted from PBMCs. Study results and limitations: Comparison showed that persistent patients shared more public clonotypes (2,741) than new patients (approximately 1,000). Lower TCR diversity was seen in persistent Graves' patients than in newly diagnosed ones. When disease was persistent, TRBV28, TRBJ1-2 and TRBJ2-5 were the favored segments.

The authors built TCR beta libraries using iRepertoire HTBI primers and Arm-PCR of CDR3 regions. TCRdb reprocessed the multiplex PCR reads via MiXCR and lists one record per CDR3 protein. The top ten hold roughly 27% of the sample, which has 300,000 to 350,000 distinct CDR3 sequences, around 19% seen once. V was clipped by 3 bases and J by 6 bases, with 14 bases between them. Germline loops: CDR1 LGHDT, CDR2 YNNKEL (reference sequence). CDR3 size: 14 residues. This clonotype appeared a few times. The antigen is not known. The receptor was derived from a female donor with Graves disease. The V gene is TRBV3-1, the J gene TRBJ1-2; D is possibly TRBD1 (5 bases). The material sequenced was peripheral blood mononuclear cells (PBMCs), taken when the disease was refractory, from a patient treated with antithyroid drugs. CDR3 in amino acids: CASSHRASDNGYTF. The CDR3 DNA is TGTGCCAGCAGCCATAGGGCATCGGACAATGGCTACACCTTC.